Sequencing of this T cell receptor beta chain was carried out in a study of blood T cell repertoires in COVID-19. Study information: Spain, Italy and the United States supplied samples that represented acute and convalescent COVID-19. In each case, the material was cDNA or gDNA derived from T cells, B-cell-depleted T cells, or PBMCs.

The CDR3 is made up of 14 amino acids. V was trimmed by 4 bases and J by 0 bases, leaving 13 bases between them. From germline, CDR1 is SQVTM and CDR2 ANQGSEA. Source study methods: Amplifying reference gene primers gave estimates of nucleated cell counts. Some clones are missing from TCRdb's copy, which holds only in-frame ones; the method was immunoSEQ multiplex PCR. That table is the source of V, J and clone size, and D and trimming were worked out from the DNA. The data hold approximately 170,000 clones, with around 83% observed a single time. Sample: peripheral blood. This rearrangement joins TRBV29-1 to TRBJ2-7; TRBD2 might be the D (6 bases). This receptor was obtained from a woman aged 65 to 85 who had recovered from COVID-19. This CDR3 reads CSVADGGISYEQYF. DNA for the CDR3: TGCAGCGTTGCCGATGGGGGGATCTCCTACGAGCAGTACTTC.